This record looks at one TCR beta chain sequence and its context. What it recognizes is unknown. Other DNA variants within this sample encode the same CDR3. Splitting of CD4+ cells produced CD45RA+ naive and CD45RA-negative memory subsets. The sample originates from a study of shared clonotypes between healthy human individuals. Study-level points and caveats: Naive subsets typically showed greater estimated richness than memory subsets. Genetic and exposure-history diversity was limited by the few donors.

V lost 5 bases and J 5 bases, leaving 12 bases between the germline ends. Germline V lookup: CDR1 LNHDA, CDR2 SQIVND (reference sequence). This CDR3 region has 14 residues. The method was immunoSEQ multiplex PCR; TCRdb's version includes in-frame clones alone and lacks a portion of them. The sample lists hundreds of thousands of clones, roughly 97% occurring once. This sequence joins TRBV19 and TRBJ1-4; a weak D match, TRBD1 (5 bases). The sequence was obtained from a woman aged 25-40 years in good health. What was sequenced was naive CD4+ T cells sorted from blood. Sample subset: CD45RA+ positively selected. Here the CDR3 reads CASSAGTVNEKLFF. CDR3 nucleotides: TGTGCCAGTAGTGCCGGGACGGTGAATGAAAAACTGTTTTTT. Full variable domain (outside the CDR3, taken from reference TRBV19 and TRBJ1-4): DGGITQSPKYLFRKEGQNVTLSCEQNLNHDAMYWYRQDPGQGLRLIYYSQIVNDFQKGDIAEGYSVSREKKESFPLTVTSAQKNPTAFYLCASSAGTVNEKLFFGSGTQLSVL.